The entry that follows covers one TCR beta chain sequence. The antigen this receptor binds is unknown. The input lacks base qualities; no much larger clone sits a single base away. This entry belongs to a study of cytomegalovirus exposure and HLA in healthy donors (dated 2017 in TCRdb). With respect to the entire study: According to an earlier analysis of a few hundred of the donors, about 170 million T cells yielded 117 million unique TCR beta sequences and about 300 Gb of sequence data. A later genetic analysis took genome-wide SNP genotypes for about 55% of the roughly 700 donors and used that subset as a discovery cohort. A later analysis re-analyzed previously published TCR beta repertoires from approximately 700 donors and added high-resolution HLA genotyping to study TCR occurrence patterns. Typing coverage varied by locus: 629-630 donors for A, B, C, DRB1 and DQB1; approximately 500 for DQA1; around 610 for DPA1; about 450 for DPB1. The T cell repertoires of 550 to 850 subjects were profiled by immunosequencing and related to cytomegalovirus serostatus. Along with the roughly 670-subject first cohort, a separate validation cohort of over a hundred different subjects was used. To predict cytomegalovirus infection status, the study brought together high-throughput TCR immunosequencing, statistical association of individual TCRs with disease status, and machine learning. Rather than using new phenotypic data, the later analysis identified candidate immune exposures from TCR beta sequences and from how often those sequences occurred across donors. A handful of DR-DQ haplotypes were treated as single units for association and clustering because of strong linkage in the cohort. In an earlier analysis of 587 of the donors, high-throughput TCR beta sequencing was used to judge whether each TCR beta V gene segment behaved as functional or pseudogenic. Class I and class II HLA loci were covered by the typing at four-digit resolution. An early release that covered several hundred HLA-typed donors contained 250 to 350 gigabases of sequencing data and around 80 million unique TCR sequences. The aim of the study was to test whether cataloging public T cell receptors could identify signatures of past pathogen exposure. Every discovery cohort repertoire had been produced on one sequencing platform. The genetic ancestry cluster associated with self-reported Caucasian donors included around 76% of the roughly 360 genotyped donors. Among 300 to 500 genotyped donors of the cohort, an average of around 240,000 unique TCR beta nucleotide sequences was sequenced per donor, of which about 19% were non-productive. Alongside the repertoire data, information on donor age, sex, ethnicity and CMV serostatus was compiled.

The paper as a whole reports these results and caveats: The authors suggested that the approach could potentially be extended to other disease states and immunological phenotypes. In a later analysis, the rate of TCR association differed among HLA loci, with DRB1 alleles having the most associated TCRs and HLA-C alleles having the fewest. A group of highly shared sequence variants was considered likely to be a technical artifact of the sequencing pipeline. Correlated functional status among segregating V segments might reflect linkage disequilibrium, but an unknown experimental factor could not be ruled out. Strong co-occurrence of HLA alleles, especially DR and DQ, made assigning TCR associations to individual alleles difficult. For the cohort, immune exposure information was limited to CMV serostatus. In a later analysis, about 16,000 TCR beta sequences were associated with specific HLA alleles at a false discovery rate of 0.05. A further reported finding was that TCR beta sequences accurately predicted the HLA-A and HLA-B alleles for most subjects in the first cohort. In vitro tests confirmed that a few of the cytomegalovirus-associated TCR beta chains recognize cytomegalovirus antigens. While some public TCRs were present in many individuals, most TCR sequences turned up only very rarely across donors. Only TCR beta chains were sequenced in this cohort, and the absence of alpha or paired-chain data limited detectable features. A later analysis reported that several top co-occurrence clusters appeared linked to parvovirus B19, influenza, CMV and Epstein-Barr virus. A later genetic analysis reported fewer N-insertions in productive TCRs among donors in an Asian-associated ancestry cluster than the roughly 670-donor mean. A later analysis found that most CMV-associated TCR beta chains appeared HLA-restricted, with HLA associations seemingly driven largely by CMV exposure. Because HLA typing was missing for some donors at each locus, association tests included only the typed subset. A later genetic analysis associated a missense DCLRE1C variant with V-gene and J-gene trimming of TCR beta chains, and an independent cohort replicated the association. A total of about 150 TCR beta chains were listed by the study as associated with cytomegalovirus. In an earlier analysis of roughly 500 of the donors, most TCR beta V segments appeared in productive rearrangements about 87% or about 30% of the time, broadly matching IMGT annotations. In both the original and validation cohorts, the classifier was reported to diagnose cytomegalovirus status with high specificity and sensitivity. The presence/absence analyses assumed that sequencing depth was roughly uniform across donors, and that assumption may not be true. Seventeen rarely observed V segments, including chromosome 9 orphons, were excluded from the earlier analysis of approximately 500 of the donors because counts were too low. Compared with equally common non-associated chains, HLA-associated TCR beta chains in a later analysis were more clonally expanded and had lower generation probabilities.

Libraries were built with the immunoSEQ multiplex PCR assay. For the multiplex PCR, a mixture combining 60 forward primers for TCR Vbeta segments and 13 reverse primers for TCR Jbeta segments was used. The CDR3 region of rearranged TCR beta genes was amplified from genomic DNA with a multiplex PCR assay. Amplified TCR beta libraries were sequenced as 87-base-pair reads on the Illumina HiSeq System. In the source study's methods: Across the 640 or so repertoires, a later analysis counted 78 million or so unique TCR beta chains, some 11 million of which were shared by at least two donors. Raw reads were error-corrected and collapsed into unique sequences with a nearest-neighbor algorithm that merged closely related sequences to remove PCR and sequencing errors. V, D and J gene segments were assigned by aligning CDR3 sequences to IMGT reference sequences. Each retained sequence needed at least a six-nucleotide match to both a V gene segment and a J gene segment. A rearrangement was called productive if the CDR3 had no stop codons and remained in frame with V and J, and every other rearrangement was called non-productive. CDR3 was defined by IMGT convention, running from the second conserved V-encoded cysteine to the conserved J-encoded phenylalanine. The earlier analysis of about 620 of the donors excluded sequences that lacked an unambiguous match to a single V gene segment. In an earlier analysis of 450 to 700 of the donors, V segments were called functional above 56.7% productive rearrangements and were called segregating when the between-donor standard deviation exceeded 5%. To diagnose cytomegalovirus status from the catalog of TCR beta chain sequences, a statistical classification framework was built. In a later analysis, TCR nucleotide sequences were compared against IMGT/GENE-DB human TR gene sequences so that V and J genes could be assigned. A later analysis assigned CDR3 sequences and most-parsimonious VDJ recombination scenarios with the TCRdist pipeline. In a later analysis, every TCR beta chain was defined by the combination of its CDR3 amino acid sequence and its V-gene family, and reads without a unique V-gene family were dropped. To address suspected cross-contamination and a sequencing artifact, a later analysis removed around 590 highly shared, low-generation-probability nucleotide sequences. A later analysis calculated a clonal expansion index for each public chain from normalized within-repertoire ranks of inferred template counts. A later analysis computed generation probabilities with a VDJ recombination model fitted to out-of-frame rearrangements, and checked the results against IGoR. Hypergeometric tests were used in a later analysis to score TCR-TCR, TCR-HLA and TCR-CMV co-occurrence, with a repertoire-size bias correction applied to the TCR pairs. A later analysis estimated false discovery rates by permuting HLA or CMV assignments 20 times. In a later analysis, co-occurring TCRs were grouped with DBSCAN, and TCRdist sequence similarity was added when clustering was performed within HLA-allele-positive subsets. Co-occurrence clustering excluded repertoires with fewer than 30,000 or more than 120,000 public chains, plus five with anomalous nucleotide sharing. TCRdb obtained this table from immuneACCESS and retained in-frame rearrangements with V and J assigned. These tables miss some clones; where compared with another copy, unresolved V genes account for less than half of the shortfall, and the remainder is unexplained. V and J calls and clone size are those listed in that table; D and trimming were worked out from the DNA. The sample has 150,000 to 200,000 clones on record, roughly 80% of them singletons. About 0.5% of the sample rests with the top ten.

The cohort was made up of several hundred healthy bone marrow donors. At the time of sampling, every cohort member was nominally healthy, though immune exposures that went unrecorded were likely present. The donor was CMV seronegative and was included in the group of over 300 seronegative cohort members. Each donor provided a peripheral blood sample, and peripheral blood mononuclear cells were used for TCR beta sequencing. The Qiagen DNeasy Blood Extraction Kit was used to extract genomic DNA from the blood cell samples. Sequencing was done on a sample of PBMCs. The sequence was obtained from a woman aged 50 to 60 in good health and CMV-seronegative.

The base sequence is TGTGCCACCAGCAGGCCGGGACTAGCGGGGGGCGGCTACGAGCAGTACTTC. Translation gives CATSRPGLAGGGYEQYF. The sequence joins TRBV15 to TRBJ2-7; the junction holds 15 bases that match TRBD2. There are 17 amino acids in the CDR3, from cysteine to phenylalanine inclusive. Here the CDR3 DNA is all that survives: 51 bases in frame from base 1. V trim: 3 bases; J trim: 3 bases; unmatched bases: 6. CDR1 and CDR2 were assigned from the germline V gene (reference sequence) as LNHNV and YYDKDF.